The present TCR beta chain was sequenced within a study of blood T cells in healthy people across ages. Study-wide context: Template switching caught about one barcoded beta molecule for each two T cells. General study findings and limits: It was found that TCR beta diversity correlated strongly with the percentage of naive T cells.

The extraction recovered at least 5 micrograms of total RNA per sample. Then a second PCR, running roughly 7 to 11 cycles, was carried out with a sample-barcoded 5' primer and a J-beta primer mix. TCRdb re-called the 5' RACE reads through MiXCR, storing one row per CDR3 protein. The sample has approximately 940,000 distinct CDR3 sequences; 40% to 60% are singletons. This clonotype was detected only a few times. Its antigen is as yet unknown. This sequence originates from a man younger than 40 in good health. The sequenced sample consisted of blood.

CDR3 sequence (DNA): TGCGCCAGCAGCCAAGAGGCACCGGGGGCGACCTACAATGAGCAGTTCTTC. This sequence encodes CASSQEAPGATYNEQFF. This chain links TRBV4-1 with TRBJ2-1; D assignment may be TRBD1 or TRBD2 (6 bases each). V was clipped by 0 bases and J by 2 bases, with 14 bases between them. Germline CDR1 is MGHRA and CDR2 is YSYEKL. The CDR3 is 17 amino acids.